These 15 T cell receptor beta chains were all obtained from the same sample, sequenced in a study of tumor and adjacent non-tumor tissue in lung cancer. Three rounds of nested PCR, following a modified ARM-PCR protocol, produced the TCRbeta library. TCRdb re-derived calls from the multiplex PCR reads in MiXCR, one entry per CDR3 protein. The data show 120,000 or so distinct CDR3 sequences, about 66% seen once. No cell sorting was done before RNA was extracted from the tissue. Material for sequencing was lung tumor tissue. The origin of the receptors is a man aged 30-40 years with non-small cell lung cancer.

This clonotype turned up a few times. The CDR3 end shows no conserved phenylalanine or tryptophan, and so a read error is likely. This chain uses TRBV6-6 with TRBJ1-5; 10 bases match TRBD1. V gave up 4 bases and J gave up 6 bases; unmatched junction bases: 15. Germline V gene lookup returns CDR1 MNHNY and CDR2 SVGAGI (reference sequence). The CDR3 extends over 18 amino acids. The CDR3 reads CASSSEGQGGRFSQPQHS. The CDR3 DNA reads TGTGCCAGCAGTTCCGAAGGACAGGGGGGAAGGTTTAGTCAGCCCCAGCATTCT.

Comments on this clonotype: This sequence may be a read error, since a much larger clone differs from it by one base. The chain joins TRBV20-1 to TRBJ1-1; the D gene is possibly TRBD1 (5 bases). Germline V gene sequence: CDR1 DFQATT, CDR2 SNEGSKA (reference sequence). The CDR3 consists of 13 residues. In DNA, the CDR3 is TGCAGTGCTAGAGGGGGCGCGAACACTGAAGCTCTCTTT. Amino acid sequence: CSARGGANTEALF.

This clonotype was observed at least ten times. The rearrangement joins TRBV24-1 to TRBJ1-2, with a weak D call TRBD1 (5 bases). Trimming took off 4 bases at V and 4 bases at J, with 12 bases between the two ends. The CDR3 is made up of 14 amino acids. Germline V CDR1 and CDR2: KGHDR, SFDVKD. CDR3 nucleotides: TGTGCCACCAGTGAGTCCGGGACTCGCTATGGCTACACCTTC. It encodes CATSESGTRYGYTF.

In this sample, this clonotype turned up once. A junction end diverges from the germline sequence, so it may reflect a read error. This chain connects TRBV4-3 to TRBJ2-7; D uncertain. From germline, CDR1 is LGHNA and CDR2 YSLEER. The CDR3 is 15 residues long. The DNA for the CDR3 is TGCGTCAGCAGCCCAAGCGATGGCCGGGCCGGAGAGCAGTACTTC. Amino acids: CVSSPSDGRAGEQYF.

Regarding this clonotype: Since a much larger clone is just one base distant, this may be a read error. The chain carries TRBV6-5 and TRBJ2-7, with 8 bases identical to TRBD1. Germline CDR1 reads MNHEY; CDR2 reads SVGAGI. The CDR3 is 14 residues long. With V trimmed by 0 bases and J by 4 bases, 2 bases remained unmatched. The CDR3 sequence: CASSYSTGGYEQYF. As DNA, the CDR3 is TGTGCCAGCAGTTACTCTACAGGGGGGTACGAGCAGTACTTC.

Concerning this clonotype: This may arise from a read error, as a much more abundant clone is one base away. The chain recombines TRBV6-6 with TRBJ1-6, with TRBD1 matching 8 bases. Germline V gene sequence: CDR1 MNHNY, CDR2 SVGAGI (reference sequence). V shed 6 bases, J shed 0 bases, and the junction held 7 bases outside the gene matches. CDR3 length: 17 residues. DNA for the CDR3: TGTGCCAGCAGCCGACAGGGGTCCAGCTCCTATAATTCACCCCTCCACTTT. The encoded protein is CASSRQGSSSYNSPLHF.

On this clonotype itself: Relative to the germline gene, one junction end is altered; a read error may explain this. The chain has TRBV12-3 or TRBV12-4 and TRBJ2-7; D is possibly TRBD1 (6 bases). The CDR3 extends over 14 amino acids. CDR3 coding DNA: TGTGCTAGCAGTTTAGCCACAGGGACGGACGAGCAGTACTTC. The encoded protein is CASSLATGTDEQYF.

With respect to this clonotype: A read error may produce the germline difference seen at one junction end. CDR3 sequence (DNA): TGTGCCAACAGCCTCACTGGACTAGCGGGAGGAAAAGAGCAGTTCTTC. This translates into CANSLTGLAGGKEQFF. V and J are TRBV7-9 and TRBJ2-1, with 14 bases lining up with TRBD2. CDR1 SEHNR and CDR2 FQNEAQ come from the germline V gene (reference sequence). The CDR3 is made up of 16 amino acids.

Of note for this clonotype: Compared with germline, one end of the junction differs, possibly owing to a read error. The V call is TRBV24-1, the J call TRBJ2-3, with TRBD2 matching over 9 bases. The CDR3 sequence is 17 residues long. CDR1 and CDR2 (germline): KGHDR, SFDVKD. CDR3 protein: CATSDIGSGGRTDTHYF. Written as DNA, the CDR3 is TGTGCCACCAGTGACATAGGTAGCGGGGGACGCACAGATACGCATTATTTT.

This clonotype has a single count. This rearrangement joins TRBV20-1 to TRBJ2-7; D uncertain. The CDR3 loop spans 13 amino acids. In germline, CDR1 is DFQATT, CDR2 SNEGSKA (reference sequence). CDR3 coding DNA: TGCACTGTGAGCAGGCCGGGCACCTACGAGCAGTACTTC. This sequence encodes CTVSRPGTYEQYF.

This clonotype appeared a few times. The V gene is TRBV30, the J gene TRBJ1-1, with D perhaps TRBD1 (5 bases). The CDR3 has 15 residues. V was shortened by 2 bases and J by 1 base, with 14 bases between the two germline ends. CDR1 is GTSNPN and CDR2 is SVGIG in the germline V gene (reference sequence). In DNA form, the CDR3 reads TGTGCCTGGAGTTTCGCCGGGACCGGGAACACTGAAGCTTTCTTT. As protein: CAWSFAGTGNTEAFF.

Turning to this clonotype: A much bigger clone sits one base away, suggesting this may be a read error. This chain's CDR3 is CSAPRGGTEAFF. CDR3 in DNA: TGCAGTGCCCCCCGGGGAGGCACTGAAGCTTTCTTT. V gene TRBV20-1 combines with J gene TRBJ1-1; the D is unclear. Trimming removed 6 bases at V and 4 bases at J, with 12 bases between. The CDR3 consists of 12 residues. Looked up from germline, CDR1 is DFQATT and CDR2 is SNEGSKA (reference sequence).

A note on this clonotype: Compared with germline, one end of the junction differs, possibly owing to a read error. The chain combines TRBV29-1 with TRBJ1-2, with D possibly matching TRBD1 (6 bases). This CDR3 spans 13 amino acids. Germline assignment: CDR1 SQVTM and CDR2 ANQGSEA. CDR3 sequence reads: CSTSDSRVYDYAF. In DNA form, the CDR3 reads TGCAGCACTTCGGACAGTCGGGTATATGACTACGCCTTC.

This clonotype was counted ten times or more. V is TRBV29-1 and J is TRBJ2-2; 9 nucleotides align to TRBD2. This CDR3 has 13 amino acids. The V gene end was trimmed by 6 bases and the J gene end by 6 bases; junction bases not matched to a gene: 5. Germline V lookup: CDR1 SQVTM, CDR2 ANQGSEA. The CDR3 DNA reads TGCAGCGTGAAGAGGACTAGCGCCGGGGAGCTGTTTTTT. This sequence encodes CSVKRTSAGELFF.

Notes on this clonotype: A read error may account for a junction end that differs from germline. The gene calls are TRBV4-1 and TRBJ2-7; 10 positions match TRBD2. The CDR3 spans 16 residues. Germline CDR1 MGHRA, CDR2 YSYEKL. This CDR3 is CASRQDERGGTYGQYF. CDR3 DNA: TGCGCCAGCAGGCAAGACGAGCGGGGGGGAACCTACGGGCAGTACTTC.